These 15 T cell receptor beta chains were sequenced from one sample in a study of technical replicates of blood from a handful of donors. The assay was immunoSEQ multiplex PCR, and TCRdb's table has in-frame clones only and misses some. The sample consists of around 100,000 clones, 85% to 95% of them appearing once. The sequencing input was T cells isolated from PBMCs. The source is a human donor in good health.

The chain joins TRBV5-5 to TRBJ2-5; D is unresolved. V was trimmed by 3 bases and J by 4 bases, leaving 7 bases between them. CDR1 is SGHKS, CDR2 YYEKEE, per germline (reference sequence). The CDR3 sequence is 12 residues long. CDR3 sequence (DNA): TGTGCCAGCAGCTCAGTCCTAGAGACCCAGTACTTC. Encoded protein: CASSSVLETQYF.

This clone was found once. The genes are TRBV28 and TRBJ1-5; maybe TRBD1 (5 bases). The germline V gene encodes CDR1 MDHEN and CDR2 SYDVKM. Trimming shortened V by 7 bases and J by 3 bases, and 13 bases separated the two germline ends. The CDR3 loop spans 14 amino acids. CDR3: CASNQDSNNQPQHF. The CDR3 bases are TGTGCCAGCAATCAAGACAGTAACAATCAGCCCCAGCATTTT.

The chain recombines TRBV5-5 with TRBJ1-1, with D perhaps matching TRBD1 (6 bases). CDR3 length equals 13 residues. V was clipped by 1 base and J by 4 bases, with 8 bases between them. Germline CDR1 is SGHKS and CDR2 is YYEKEE (reference sequence). The CDR3 reads CASSLRGFTEAFF. The CDR3 coding sequence is TGTGCCAGCAGCTTGAGGGGGTTCACTGAAGCTTTCTTT. Variable domain in full (rest from reference TRBV5-5 and TRBJ1-1): DAGVTQSPTHLIKTRGQQVTLRCSPISGHKSVSWYQQVLGQGPQFIFQYYEKEERGRGNFPDRFSARQFPNYSSELNVNALLLGDSALYLCASSLRGFTEAFFGQGTRLTVV.

The chain couples TRBV7-6 to TRBJ2-7; D not resolved. Germline assignment: CDR1 SGHVS and CDR2 FNYEAQ. V was pared by 5 bases and J by 3 bases, with 11 bases between. This CDR3 is 13 amino acids long. The CDR3 DNA is TGTGCCAGCAGCCCACTCCAGGACTACGAGCAGTACTTC. Translating it yields CASSPLQDYEQYF.

The chain is built from TRBV7-2 and TRBJ2-1; 9 nucleotides line up with TRBD1. The CDR3 extends over 15 amino acids. V was clipped by 1 base and J by 8 bases; unmatched bases: 6. The germline V gene has CDR1 SGHTA and CDR2 FQGNSA. The CDR3 reads CASSLDRGRFDEQFF. DNA for the CDR3: TGTGCCAGCAGCTTAGACAGGGGGCGCTTCGATGAGCAGTTCTTC.

The chain is built from TRBV29-1 and TRBJ1-2; 7 nucleotides match TRBD1. Germline CDR1 reads SQVTM; CDR2 reads ANQGSEA. The CDR3 is made up of 12 amino acids. V was clipped by 2 bases and J by 8 bases; unmatched bases: 5. The CDR3 DNA follows: TGCAGCGTTGAAAGAGGGGGCCACGGCTACACCTTC. Encoded protein: CSVERGGHGYTF.

Only one count was recorded for this clone. The chain employs TRBV7-2 and TRBJ1-5; D unresolved. The germline V and J ends were trimmed by 1 base and 6 bases, with 4 bases remaining between them. Looked up from germline, CDR1 is SGHTA and CDR2 is FQGNSA. There are 12 residues in the CDR3. The CDR3 DNA reads as TGTGCCAGCAGCTTAGGAGGTCAGCCCCAGCATTTT. Amino acids: CASSLGGQPQHF.

The chain employs TRBV28 and TRBJ1-2, with no clear D. CDR3 length: 11 amino acids. The V and J ends lost 3 bases and 8 bases respectively, with 7 bases between them. Germline values: CDR1 MDHEN, CDR2 SYDVKM. This CDR3 reads CASSFPLGYTF. The CDR3 DNA reads as TGTGCCAGCAGTTTCCCCCTGGGCTACACCTTC.

This chain joins TRBV27 and TRBJ1-5; no definite D call. The length of the CDR3 is 14 residues. CDR1 and CDR2 from the germline V gene are MNHEY and SMNVEV (reference sequence). V was cut by 5 bases and J by 0 bases, with 8 bases left in between. The CDR3 DNA follows: TGTGCCAGCAGTGTCGTTTTTAGCAATCAGCCCCAGCATTTT. This encodes CASSVVFSNQPQHF.

The J gene is TRBJ2-1, the V gene TRBV9; 14 bases align to TRBD2. CDR3 length equals 15 residues. The germline gives CDR1 SGDLS, CDR2 YYNGEE. V lost 3 bases to trimming and J lost 10 bases; unmatched junction nucleotides: 6. CDR3 protein: CASSGMGLAGEEQFF. CDR3 DNA: TGTGCCAGCAGCGGTATGGGACTAGCGGGAGAGGAGCAGTTCTTC.

V usage is TRBV9 and J usage is TRBJ2-2; weak D call: TRBD2 (6 bases). This CDR3 comprises 17 residues. Trimming left V 0 bases short and J 1 base short, with 13 bases between. Germline-derived CDR1 and CDR2 are SGDLS and YYNGEE. CDR3 nucleotide sequence: TGTGCCAGCAGCGTAGCTTTTTCTAGCGTGAACACCGGGGAGCTGTTTTTT. This gives the protein CASSVAFSSVNTGELFF. The full variable domain, rest sourced from reference TRBV9 and TRBJ2-2, is DSGVTQTPKHLITATGQRVTLRCSPRSGDLSVYWYQQSLDQGLQFLIQYYNGEERAKGNILERFSAQQFPDLHSELNLSSLELGDSALYFCASSVAFSSVNTGELFFGEGSRLTVL.

The chain carries TRBV4-3 and TRBJ2-7, with D possibly matching TRBD2 (5 bases). V was shortened by 1 base and J by 0 bases, with 7 bases between the two germline ends. The CDR3 spans 14 residues. The germline gives CDR1 LGHNA, CDR2 YSLEER. CDR3 nucleotides: TGCGCCAGCAGCCAAGTAGGAGGCTCCTACGAGCAGTACTTC. Translation: CASSQVGGSYEQYF.

The chain couples TRBV4-1 to TRBJ1-2, with 9 bases lining up with TRBD1. CDR1 is MGHRA, CDR2 YSYEKL, per germline. The CDR3 covers 16 residues. Trimming took 0 bases from V and 7 from J; bases not matched to a gene: 9. The CDR3 DNA reads as TGCGCCAGCAGCCAAGAACCGGACAGGGGCCTTGTTGGCTACACCTTC. Translating it yields CASSQEPDRGLVGYTF.

This sequence joins TRBV5-5 and TRBJ1-1, with D unresolved. The CDR3 consists of 14 residues. CDR1 is SGHKS and CDR2 is YYEKEE in the germline V gene (reference sequence). Between the trimmed V and J ends, which lost 0 bases and 3 bases, there was a span of 9 bases. CDR3 DNA: TGTGCCAGCAGCTTGGCCGTCGGGGACACTGAAGCTTTCTTT. Translated, it gives CASSLAVGDTEAFF.

The chain uses TRBV11-3 and TRBJ2-5, with a tentative D call TRBD1 (6 bases). Trimming stripped 5 bases from V and 2 bases from J, with 12 bases between. In germline, CDR1 is SGHNT, CDR2 YENEEA. This CDR3 contains 14 residues. The CDR3 DNA follows: TGTGCCAGCAGCCCCGGGACACTACAAGAGACCCAGTACTTC. It specifies CASSPGTLQETQYF. Supplemented by reference TRBV11-3 and TRBJ2-5, the full variable domain reads EAGVVQSPRYKIIEKKQPVAFWCNPISGHNTLYWYLQNLGQGPELLIRYENEEAVDDSQLPKDRFSAERLKGVDSTLKIQPAELGDSAVYLCASSPGTLQETQYFGPGTRLLVL.